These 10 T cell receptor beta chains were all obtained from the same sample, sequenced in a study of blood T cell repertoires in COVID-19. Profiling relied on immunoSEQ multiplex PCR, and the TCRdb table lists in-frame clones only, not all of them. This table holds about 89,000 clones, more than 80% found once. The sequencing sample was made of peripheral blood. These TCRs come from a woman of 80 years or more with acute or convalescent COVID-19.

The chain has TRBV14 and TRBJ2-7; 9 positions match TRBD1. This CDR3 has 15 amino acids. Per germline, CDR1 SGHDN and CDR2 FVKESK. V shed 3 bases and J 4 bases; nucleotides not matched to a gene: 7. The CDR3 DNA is TGTGCCAGCAGCCATCAAAACAGGGGGCTGTACGAGCAGTACTTC. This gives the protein CASSHQNRGLYEQYF.

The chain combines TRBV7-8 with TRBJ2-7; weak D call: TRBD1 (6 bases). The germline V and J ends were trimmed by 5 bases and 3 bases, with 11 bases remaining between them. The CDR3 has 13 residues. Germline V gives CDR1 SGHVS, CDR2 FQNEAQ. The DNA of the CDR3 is TGTGCCAGCAGCAGACAGGTGAACTACGAGCAGTACTTC. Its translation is CASSRQVNYEQYF.

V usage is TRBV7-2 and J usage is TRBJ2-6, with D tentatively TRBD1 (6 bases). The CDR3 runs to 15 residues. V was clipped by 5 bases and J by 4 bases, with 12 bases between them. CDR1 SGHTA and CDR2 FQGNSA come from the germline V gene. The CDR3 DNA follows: TGTGCCAGCAGCAGACAGGCTGGCGGGGCCAACGTCCTGACTTTC. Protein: CASSRQAGGANVLTF.

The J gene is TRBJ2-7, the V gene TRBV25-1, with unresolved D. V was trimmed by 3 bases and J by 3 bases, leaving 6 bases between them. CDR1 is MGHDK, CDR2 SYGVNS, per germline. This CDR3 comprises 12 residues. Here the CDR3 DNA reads TGTGCCAGCAGTGACTACGACTACGAGCAGTACTTC. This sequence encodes CASSDYDYEQYF.

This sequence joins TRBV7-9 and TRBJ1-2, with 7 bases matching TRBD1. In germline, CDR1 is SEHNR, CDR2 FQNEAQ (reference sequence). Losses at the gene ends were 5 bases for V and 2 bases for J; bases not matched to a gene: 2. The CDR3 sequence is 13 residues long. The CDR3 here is CASSRDSNYGYTF. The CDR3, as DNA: TGTGCCAGCAGCCGGGACAGCAACTATGGCTACACCTTC.

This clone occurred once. The DNA for the CDR3 is TGTGCCAGCAGCTTAGTAACGAGCTCCTACGAGCAGTACTTC. It is translated as CASSLVTSSYEQYF. The chain is built from TRBV11-2 and TRBJ2-7, with no clear D. V was cut by 1 base and J by 0 bases, with 7 bases left in between. The CDR3 has 14 residues. Germline V gene lookup returns CDR1 SGHAT and CDR2 FQNNGV.

CDR3 loop: CASSLGGPAPYEQYF. The CDR3 DNA reads as TGTGCCAGCAGCTTAGGCGGGCCAGCACCCTACGAGCAGTACTTC. J is TRBJ2-7 and V is TRBV7-8; a possible D gene is TRBD2 (5 bases). V lost 1 base to trimming and J lost 2 bases, with 12 bases between them. CDR3 length: 15 residues. CDR1 and CDR2 (germline): SGHVS, FQNEAQ.

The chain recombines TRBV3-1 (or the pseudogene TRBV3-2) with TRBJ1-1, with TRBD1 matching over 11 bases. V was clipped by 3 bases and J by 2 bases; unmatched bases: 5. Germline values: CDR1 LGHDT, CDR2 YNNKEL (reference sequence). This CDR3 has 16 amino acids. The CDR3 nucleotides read TGTGCCAGCAGCCACAGGACAGGGGGCAGTAACACTGAAGCTTTCTTT. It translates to CASSHRTGGSNTEAFF.

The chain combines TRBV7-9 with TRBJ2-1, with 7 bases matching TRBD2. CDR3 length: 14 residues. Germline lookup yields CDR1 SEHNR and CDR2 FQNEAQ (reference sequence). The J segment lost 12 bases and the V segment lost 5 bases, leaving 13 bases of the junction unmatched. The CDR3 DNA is TGTGCCAGCAGCCCAGGACTAGATGTGAAGGGGCAGTTCTTC. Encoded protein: CASSPGLDVKGQFF.

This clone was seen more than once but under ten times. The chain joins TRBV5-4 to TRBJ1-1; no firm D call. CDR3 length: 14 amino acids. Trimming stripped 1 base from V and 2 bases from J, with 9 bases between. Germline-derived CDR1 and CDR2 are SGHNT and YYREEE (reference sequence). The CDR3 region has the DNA TGTGCCAGCAGCTTGAGTACAACAAACACTGAAGCTTTCTTT. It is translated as CASSLSTTNTEAFF.